Listed here is a single TCR beta chain. Antigen: not known. Looked up from germline, CDR1 is SGHTA and CDR2 is FQGNSA. J gave up 7 bases and V 5 bases, and 13 bases lay outside the gene matches. The CDR3 has 17 residues. A sample-barcoded 5' primer and a J-beta primer mix were used in a second PCR of about 6 to 11 cycles. Every sample gave at least 2.5 million paired-end reads containing CDR3. TCRdb re-derived calls from the 5' RACE reads in MiXCR, one entry per CDR3 protein. The table lists roughly 1,500,000 distinct CDR3 sequences, about 31% of them singletons, with 11% in the top ten. This entry is derived from a study of blood T cells in healthy people across ages. Broader study findings: Lack of knowledge of donor CMV status possibly confounded expanded clonotype changes.

The chain employs TRBV7-2 and TRBJ2-7, with 14 bases aligning to TRBD2. The sample consisted of blood. The source is a woman aged 25 to 39 in good health. CDR3 sequence reads: CASSHTRLAGGPREQYF. The CDR3 DNA sequence: TGTGCCAGCAGCCATACCCGACTAGCGGGAGGGCCGCGAGAGCAGTACTTC.